Here is one T cell receptor beta chain with its context. Its antigen remains unidentified. Primers for the PCR totalled 60 Vbeta and 13 Jbeta. The data were produced by immunoSEQ multiplex PCR, yet TCRdb's version contains in-frame clones alone and is incomplete. The sample contains approximately 190,000 clones, under 70% of which appear only once. These data originate in a study of cytomegalovirus exposure and HLA in healthy donors. Study-wide findings and caveats: Later, an analysis showed that TCR beta chains associated with HLA were more clonally expanded than others that were equally common.

This CDR3 spans 15 amino acids. In germline, CDR1 is MNHEY, CDR2 SMNVEV (reference sequence). V lost 6 bases and J lost 6, with 15 bases in between. The sequence was collected from a man aged 35 to 55 in good health and CMV-seropositive. This chain links TRBV27 with TRBJ1-6; possibly TRBD1 for D (5 bases). Sequencing input: PBMCs. CDR3 nucleotides: TGTGCCAGCAGGGCCGGCACAGGCAGTAATTCACCCCTCCACTTT. Its protein product is CASRAGTGSNSPLHF.